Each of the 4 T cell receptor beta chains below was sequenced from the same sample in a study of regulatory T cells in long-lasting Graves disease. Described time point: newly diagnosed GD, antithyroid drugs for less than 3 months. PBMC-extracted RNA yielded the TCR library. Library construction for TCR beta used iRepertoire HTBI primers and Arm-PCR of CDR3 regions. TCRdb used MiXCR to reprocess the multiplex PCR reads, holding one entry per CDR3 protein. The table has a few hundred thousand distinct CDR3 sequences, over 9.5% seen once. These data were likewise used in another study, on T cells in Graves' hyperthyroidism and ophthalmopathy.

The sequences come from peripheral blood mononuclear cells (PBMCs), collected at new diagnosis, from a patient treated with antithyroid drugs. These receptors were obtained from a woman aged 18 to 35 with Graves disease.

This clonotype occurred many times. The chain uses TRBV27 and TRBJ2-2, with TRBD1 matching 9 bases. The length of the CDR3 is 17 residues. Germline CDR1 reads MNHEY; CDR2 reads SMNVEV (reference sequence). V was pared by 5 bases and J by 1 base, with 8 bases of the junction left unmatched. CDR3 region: CASSPQQGALNTGELFF. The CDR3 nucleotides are TGTGCCAGCAGTCCCCAACAGGGGGCCCTGAACACCGGGGAGCTGTTTTTT.

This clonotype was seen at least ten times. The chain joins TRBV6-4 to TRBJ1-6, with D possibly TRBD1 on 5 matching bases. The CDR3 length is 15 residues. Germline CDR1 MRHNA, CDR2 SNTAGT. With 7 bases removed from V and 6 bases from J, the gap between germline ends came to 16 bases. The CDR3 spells CASKEGVGSNSPLHF. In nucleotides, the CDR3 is TGTGCCAGCAAGGAAGGGGTTGGCTCTAATTCACCCCTCCACTTT.

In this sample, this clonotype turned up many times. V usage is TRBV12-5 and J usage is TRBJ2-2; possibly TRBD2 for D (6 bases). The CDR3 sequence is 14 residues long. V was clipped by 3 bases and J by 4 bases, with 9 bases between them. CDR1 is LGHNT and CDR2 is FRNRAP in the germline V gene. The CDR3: CASGFRGSTGELFF. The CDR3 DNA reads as TGTGCTAGTGGTTTCCGGGGGAGCACCGGGGAGCTGTTTTTT.

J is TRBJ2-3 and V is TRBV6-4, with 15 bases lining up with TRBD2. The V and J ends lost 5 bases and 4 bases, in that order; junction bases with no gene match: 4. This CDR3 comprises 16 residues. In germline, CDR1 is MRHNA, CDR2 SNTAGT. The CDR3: CASSWTSGGAADTQYF. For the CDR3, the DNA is TGTGCCAGCAGTTGGACTAGCGGGGGGGCCGCAGATACGCAGTATTTT.